This T cell receptor (beta chain) is from a study of PD-L1 blockade in urothelial cancer. Overall study context: Patients started atezolizumab around 2014, 1,200 mg intravenously every 3 weeks.

Clones were sequenced by immunoSEQ multiplex PCR, and TCRdb holds only the in-frame ones, with some missing. The sample has approximately 100,000 clones, 91% seen once. Germline values: CDR1 KGHSH, CDR2 LQKENI. Trimming removed 3 bases from V and 2 bases from J, with 8 bases in between. The CDR3 loop spans 14 amino acids. The rearrangement joins TRBV18 to TRBJ1-5; D might be TRBD1 (6 bases). The receptor comes from an elderly woman with urothelial cancer. Material: PBMCs, obtained around atezolizumab (anti-PD-L1) treatment. Here the CDR3 DNA reads TGTGCCAGCTCACCGACAGGTCGCAATCAGCCCCAGCATTTT. Encoded protein: CASSPTGRNQPQHF.